A selection of T cell receptor beta chains follows, all from one sample in a study of cytomegalovirus exposure and HLA in healthy donors. Using immunoSEQ multiplex PCR, the repertoire was profiled, and TCRdb retains in-frame clones only, with some absent. The repertoire holds 150,000 to 200,000 clones, 85% to 90% seen once, with almost 3% in the top ten. The source material was PBMCs. The origin of the receptors is a man between 18 and 29 years old in good health and CMV-seronegative. CDR3s include the opening cysteine and the closing phenylalanine or tryptophan. The D gene is left open where the match is weak. Expanded clones are given a class, and other clones once, few, many or no size at all.

V gene: TRBV28
J gene: TRBJ2-3
D gene: -
clone size: -
CDR3 DNA: TGTGCCAGCAGTTTCTCCGGAGGGACAGATACGCAGTATTTT
CDR3 protein: CASSFSGGTDTQYF

V gene: TRBV5-4
J gene: TRBJ2-1
D gene: TRBD2
clone size: -
CDR3 DNA: TGTGCCAGCAGCTCCTCCCTACTAGCGGGGTTCGACAATGAGCAGTTCTTC
CDR3 protein: CASSSSLLAGFDNEQFF

V gene: TRBV14
J gene: TRBJ2-7
D gene: -
clone size: -
CDR3 DNA: TGTGCCAGCAGCCAAGGGCAGGGACTCTCCTACGAGCAGTACTTC
CDR3 protein: CASSQGQGLSYEQYF

V gene: TRBV28
J gene: TRBJ2-5
D gene: TRBD2
clone size: -
CDR3 DNA: TGTGCCAGCAGTTCTAGCGGGAGGCGAGAGACCCAGTACTTC
CDR3 protein: CASSSSGRRETQYF

V gene: TRBV10-3
J gene: TRBJ1-2
D gene: TRBD1
clone size: -
CDR3 DNA: TGTGCCATCAGTGAATTAGGGGACAGCTATGGCTACACCTTC
CDR3 protein: CAISELGDSYGYTF

V gene: TRBV18
J gene: TRBJ1-1
D gene: -
clone size: once
CDR3 DNA: TGTGCCACGGAGGGGCCTAACTACACTGAAGCTTTCTTT
CDR3 protein: CATEGPNYTEAFF

V gene: TRBV5-1
J gene: TRBJ2-3
D gene: TRBD1
clone size: -
CDR3 DNA: TGCGCCAGCAGCTTGCTTGGACAGGGGAGTCCAGATACGCAGTATTTT
CDR3 protein: CASSLLGQGSPDTQYF

V gene: TRBV5-1
J gene: TRBJ2-7
D gene: -
clone size: -
CDR3 DNA: TGCGCCAGCAGCCCAGGGAAGTACGAGCAGTACTTC
CDR3 protein: CASSPGKYEQYF

V gene: TRBV10-2
J gene: TRBJ2-1
D gene: TRBD2
clone size: -
CDR3 DNA: TGCGCCAGCAGCACGACTAGCGGGACTTACAATGAGCAGTTCTTC
CDR3 protein: CASSTTSGTYNEQFF

V gene: TRBV7-2
J gene: TRBJ2-7
D gene: -
clone size: once
CDR3 DNA: TGTGCCAGCAGCTTAGGGCTCATGCTCTCCTACGAGCAGTACTTC
CDR3 protein: CASSLGLMLSYEQYF

V gene: TRBV6-5
J gene: TRBJ2-7
D gene: -
clone size: -
CDR3 DNA: TGTGCCAGCAGTTACTCGAGGGCAGTCGAGCAGTACTTC
CDR3 protein: CASSYSRAVEQYF

V gene: TRBV11-2
J gene: TRBJ2-7
D gene: -
clone size: -
CDR3 DNA: TGTGCCAGCAGCTGGAGACTGTACGAGCAGTACTTC
CDR3 protein: CASSWRLYEQYF

V gene: TRBV10-3
J gene: TRBJ2-5
D gene: -
clone size: -
CDR3 DNA: TGTGCCATCAGTGTAAGCGGACCCCAAGAGACCCAGTACTTC
CDR3 protein: CAISVSGPQETQYF

V gene: TRBV5-4
J gene: TRBJ2-7
D gene: -
clone size: -
CDR3 DNA: TGTGCCAGCAGCCCCGAGCGGGCCCCCTACGAGCAGTACTTC
CDR3 protein: CASSPERAPYEQYF

V gene: TRBV2
J gene: TRBJ1-4
D gene: -
clone size: -
CDR3 DNA: TGTGCCAGCAGTGAAGAAATGGGAGTAAAACTGTTTTTT
CDR3 protein: CASSEEMGVKLFF

V gene: TRBV29-1
J gene: TRBJ2-5
D gene: -
clone size: -
CDR3 DNA: TGCAGCGTTGATGACAGGAACTCCCAAGAGACCCAGTACTTC
CDR3 protein: CSVDDRNSQETQYF

V gene: TRBV6-1
J gene: TRBJ2-6
D gene: -
clone size: -
CDR3 DNA: TGTGCCAGCAGTGAACAGGGAGGCTCTGGGGCCAACGTCCTGACTTTC
CDR3 protein: CASSEQGGSGANVLTF

V gene: TRBV5-1
J gene: TRBJ1-2
D gene: -
clone size: -
CDR3 DNA: TGCGCCAGCAGCTTGGACATCTCCCACGGGGGCTACACCTTC
CDR3 protein: CASSLDISHGGYTF

V gene: TRBV27
J gene: TRBJ1-2
D gene: -
clone size: -
CDR3 DNA: TGTGCCAGCAGTTTATCCTCCCTCGGGAGGAACTATGGCTACACCTTC
CDR3 protein: CASSLSSLGRNYGYTF

V gene: TRBV30
J gene: TRBJ1-2
D gene: TRBD1
clone size: few
CDR3 DNA: TGTGCCTGGCACCGGGACAGGGCAAGCTATGGCTACACCTTC
CDR3 protein: CAWHRDRASYGYTF

V gene: TRBV19
J gene: TRBJ1-5
D gene: TRBD1
clone size: -
CDR3 DNA: TGTGCCAGTACGGGACAGGGTTATCAGCCCCAGCATTTT
CDR3 protein: CASTGQGYQPQHF

V gene: TRBV7-2
J gene: TRBJ1-5
D gene: TRBD1
clone size: few
CDR3 DNA: TGTGCCAGCAGCGAGCAGGGGGATCAGCCCCAGCATTTT
CDR3 protein: CASSEQGDQPQHF

V gene: TRBV4-1
J gene: TRBJ1-2
D gene: TRBD1
clone size: -
CDR3 DNA: TGCGCCAGCAGCCAGAAGACAGGGAACTATGGCTACACCTTC
CDR3 protein: CASSQKTGNYGYTF

V gene: TRBV7-9
J gene: TRBJ2-7
D gene: -
clone size: -
CDR3 DNA: TGTGCCAGCAGCTTCAGGGGAAGTGGGAGCTCCTACGAGCAGTACTTC
CDR3 protein: CASSFRGSGSSYEQYF

V gene: TRBV5-5
J gene: TRBJ2-3
D gene: -
clone size: -
CDR3 DNA: TGTGCCAGCAGCCCCGGCGGAGGACCAGATACGCAGTATTTT
CDR3 protein: CASSPGGGPDTQYF

V gene: TRBV5-1
J gene: TRBJ2-3
D gene: -
clone size: -
CDR3 DNA: TGCGCCAGCAGGAACGGGGATACGCAGTATTTT
CDR3 protein: CASRNGDTQYF

V gene: TRBV27
J gene: TRBJ2-7
D gene: -
clone size: -
CDR3 DNA: TGTGCCAGCAGGACTGGCTACGAGCAGTACTTC
CDR3 protein: CASRTGYEQYF

V gene: TRBV4-2
J gene: TRBJ2-2
D gene: TRBD2
clone size: -
CDR3 DNA: TGTGCCAGCAGCCAAGTACTGGGTAGCGGGCTCTCGAACACCGGGGAGCTGTTTTTT
CDR3 protein: CASSQVLGSGLSNTGELFF

V gene: TRBV15
J gene: TRBJ2-5
D gene: TRBD2
clone size: -
CDR3 DNA: TGTGCCACCAGCCGCTCACTAGCGGGACGTCAAGAGACCCAGTACTTC
CDR3 protein: CATSRSLAGRQETQYF

V gene: TRBV27
J gene: TRBJ2-1
D gene: TRBD2
clone size: -
CDR3 DNA: TGTGCCAGCAGTTCGTATACTAGCGGAGCCTACAATGAGCAGTTCTTC
CDR3 protein: CASSSYTSGAYNEQFF

V gene: TRBV7-8
J gene: TRBJ2-1
D gene: TRBD2
clone size: -
CDR3 DNA: TGTGCCAGCAGCTCCAAAACGGGACTAGTGTATGTCGATGAGCAGTTCTTC
CDR3 protein: CASSSKTGLVYVDEQFF

V gene: TRBV6-5
J gene: TRBJ2-5
D gene: -
clone size: once
CDR3 DNA: TGTGCCAGCAGCTTAACAGGGAACCAAGAGACCCAGTACTTC
CDR3 protein: CASSLTGNQETQYF

V gene: TRBV6-1
J gene: TRBJ2-3
D gene: -
clone size: -
CDR3 DNA: TGTGCCACTAGGGGATTGGGGCACACAGATACGCAGTATTTT
CDR3 protein: CATRGLGHTDTQYF

V gene: TRBV4-3
J gene: TRBJ2-3
D gene: -
clone size: once
CDR3 DNA: TGCGCCAGCAGCCAAGAGGAGGCAGATACGCAGTATTTT
CDR3 protein: CASSQEEADTQYF

V gene: TRBV6-5
J gene: TRBJ2-1
D gene: -
clone size: -
CDR3 DNA: TGTGCCAGCAGTGACTCCCAGGGCCGGGAGCAGTTCTTC
CDR3 protein: CASSDSQGREQFF

V gene: TRBV19
J gene: TRBJ2-1
D gene: -
clone size: -
CDR3 DNA: TGTGCCAGTAGTATAAGAGCGGGCTCCTACAATGAGCAGTTCTTC
CDR3 protein: CASSIRAGSYNEQFF

V gene: TRBV4-1
J gene: TRBJ2-1
D gene: TRBD2
clone size: -
CDR3 DNA: TGCGCCAGCAGCCGAGGAACTAGCGGGGATTACAATGAGCAGTTCTTC
CDR3 protein: CASSRGTSGDYNEQFF

V gene: TRBV5-1
J gene: TRBJ2-3
D gene: TRBD1
clone size: -
CDR3 DNA: TGCGCCAGCAGCTCCATTGCGGGGTCACAGGGGGGGCAGTATTTT
CDR3 protein: CASSSIAGSQGGQYF

V gene: TRBV4-1
J gene: TRBJ1-5
D gene: -
clone size: -
CDR3 DNA: TGCGCCAGCAGCCAGGAAAACAGTTACAGTCAGCCCCAGCATTTT
CDR3 protein: CASSQENSYSQPQHF

V gene: TRBV27
J gene: TRBJ1-2
D gene: TRBD1
clone size: -
CDR3 DNA: TGTGCCAGCTCCAGGGACAGGGTTGGGTATGGCTACACCTTC
CDR3 protein: CASSRDRVGYGYTF

V gene: TRBV2
J gene: TRBJ1-2
D gene: TRBD1
clone size: -
CDR3 DNA: TGTGCCAGCAGCGATTGGGACAGGGGGCGGGATGGCTACACCTTC
CDR3 protein: CASSDWDRGRDGYTF

V gene: TRBV4-3
J gene: TRBJ1-3
D gene: -
clone size: -
CDR3 DNA: TGCGCCAGCAGCCACCAATACGCTTTGAGCTCTGGAAACACCATATATTTT
CDR3 protein: CASSHQYALSSGNTIYF